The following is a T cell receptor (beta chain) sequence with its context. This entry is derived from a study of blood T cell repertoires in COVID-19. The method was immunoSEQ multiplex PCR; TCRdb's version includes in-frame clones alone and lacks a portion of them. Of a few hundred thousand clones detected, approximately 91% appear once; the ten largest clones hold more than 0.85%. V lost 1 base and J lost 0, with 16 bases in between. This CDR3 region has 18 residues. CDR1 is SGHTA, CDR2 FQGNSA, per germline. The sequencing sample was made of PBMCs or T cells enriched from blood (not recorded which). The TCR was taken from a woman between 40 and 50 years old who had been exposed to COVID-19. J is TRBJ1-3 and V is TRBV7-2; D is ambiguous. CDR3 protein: CASSLDLIDGDSGNTIYF. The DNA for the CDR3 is TGTGCCAGCAGCTTAGATCTTATCGACGGAGACTCTGGAAACACCATATATTTT.